This TCR beta chain was identified during a study of T cell changes during pregnancy in multiple sclerosis. The CDR3 consists of 14 residues. Germline assignment: CDR1 SEHNR and CDR2 FQNEAQ (reference sequence). Trimming removed 5 bases from V and 7 bases from J; junction bases left unmatched: 8. Clones were read by immunoSEQ multiplex PCR, and TCRdb kept only the in-frame ones, dropping some. The sample consists of tens of thousands of clones, roughly 90% of them appearing once. The J gene is TRBJ2-3, the V gene TRBV7-9; TRBD1 matches 8 bases. This TCR was sampled from a female donor with multiple sclerosis, enrolled in a pregnancy study. Sequenced material: CD8+ T cells from peripheral blood mononuclear cells, taken before pregnancy. The CDR3, as DNA: TGTGCCAGCAGCCCCCTGACAGGGGCACATACGCAGTATTTT. Amino acids: CASSPLTGAHTQYF.